The 2 T cell receptor delta chains reported below all come from one sample, sequenced in a study of gamma-delta chains in newborns, infants, children. With CATT, TCRdb re-called clones from the reads. Of several thousand delta-chain clones in the sample, 2.1% were seen once. Sequencing was carried out using blood. The receptor source for this set is a child who was a newborn, infant or young child, either healthy, febrile or measles-vaccinated (not recorded which).

The sample holds a few counts of this clone. The amino acid sequence in TCRdb belongs to a much larger clone and departs from this DNA's translation at residue 5, likely a sequencing read error; the sequence shown is translated from the DNA. The rearrangement joins TRDV2 to TRDJ1; D is uncertain. Germline loops: CDR1 GEAIGNYY, CDR2 EKD. The CDR3 extends over 14 amino acids. The V end lost 4 bases, the J end lost 0 bases, and 11 bases lay between the germline ends. CDR3 residues: CACDVISYTDKLIF. CDR3 DNA: TGTGCCTGTGATGTGATCTCATACACCGATAAACTCATCTTT.

With regard to this clone: The protein that TCRdb holds for this DNA derives from a much larger clone and differs from the translated DNA at residue 6, which likely indicates a read error; the protein shown here is translated from the DNA. The rearrangement links TRDV2 to TRDJ3, with 8 bases aligning to TRDD3. This CDR3 spans 18 amino acids. The germline V gene encodes CDR1 GEAIGNYY and CDR2 EKD. V lost 3 bases and J lost 0; bases outside the gene matches: 6. CDR3 DNA sequence: TGTGCCTGTGACGTACAGGGGGATAGCTCCTGGGACACCCGACAGATGTTTTTC. This translates into CACDVQGDSSWDTRQMFF.